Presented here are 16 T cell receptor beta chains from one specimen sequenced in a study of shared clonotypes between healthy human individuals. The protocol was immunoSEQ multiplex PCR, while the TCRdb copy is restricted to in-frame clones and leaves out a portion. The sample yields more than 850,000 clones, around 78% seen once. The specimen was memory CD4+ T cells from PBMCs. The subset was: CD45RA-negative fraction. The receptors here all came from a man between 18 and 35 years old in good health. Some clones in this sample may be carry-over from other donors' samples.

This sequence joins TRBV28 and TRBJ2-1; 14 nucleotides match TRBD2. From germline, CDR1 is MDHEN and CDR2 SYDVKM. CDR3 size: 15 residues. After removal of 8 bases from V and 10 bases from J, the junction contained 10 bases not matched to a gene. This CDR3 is CASFWGTSGSGEQFF. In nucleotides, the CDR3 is TGTGCCAGCTTCTGGGGGACTAGCGGGAGTGGCGAGCAGTTCTTC.

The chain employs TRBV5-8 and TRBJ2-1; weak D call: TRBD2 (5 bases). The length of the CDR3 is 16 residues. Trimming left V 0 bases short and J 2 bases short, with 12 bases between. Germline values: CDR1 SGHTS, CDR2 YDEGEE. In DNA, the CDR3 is TGTGCCAGCAGCTTGGTGCTAGCTGGCCCCTACAATGAGCAGTTCTTC. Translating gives CASSLVLAGPYNEQFF.

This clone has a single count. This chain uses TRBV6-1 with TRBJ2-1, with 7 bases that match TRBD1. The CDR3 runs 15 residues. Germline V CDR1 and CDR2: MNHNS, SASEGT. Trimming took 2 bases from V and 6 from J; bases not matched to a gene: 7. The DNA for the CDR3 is TGTGCCAGCAGTGAACCGGGACAGTATACCAATGAGCAGTTCTTC. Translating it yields CASSEPGQYTNEQFF.

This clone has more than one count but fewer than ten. The CDR3 DNA is TGTGCCAGCAGCATCAGGGGCAGGGTGTACGAGCAGTACTTC. Translation: CASSIRGRVYEQYF. The J gene is TRBJ2-7, the V gene TRBV11-1; D might be TRBD1 (6 bases). The V end lost 5 bases, the J end lost 4 bases, and 15 bases lay between the germline ends. CDR3 length: 14 residues. CDR1 is SGHAT, CDR2 FQDESV, per germline (reference sequence).

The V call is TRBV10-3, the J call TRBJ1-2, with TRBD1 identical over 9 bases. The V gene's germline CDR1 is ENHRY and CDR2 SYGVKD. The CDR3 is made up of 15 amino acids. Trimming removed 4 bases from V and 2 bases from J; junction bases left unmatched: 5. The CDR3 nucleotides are TGTGCCATCAGTGCGGTAACAGGGGGCAACTATGGCTACACCTTC. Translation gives CAISAVTGGNYGYTF.

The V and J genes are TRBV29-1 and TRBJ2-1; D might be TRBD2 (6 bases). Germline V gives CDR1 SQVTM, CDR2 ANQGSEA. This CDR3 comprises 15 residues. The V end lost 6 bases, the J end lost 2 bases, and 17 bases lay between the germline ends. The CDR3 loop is CSVIGASDAYNEQFF. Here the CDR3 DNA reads TGCAGCGTCATCGGGGCTAGCGACGCCTACAATGAGCAGTTCTTC.

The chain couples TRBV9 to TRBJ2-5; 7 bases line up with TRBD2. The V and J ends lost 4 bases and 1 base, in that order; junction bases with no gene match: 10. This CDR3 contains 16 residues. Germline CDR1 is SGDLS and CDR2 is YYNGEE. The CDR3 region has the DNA TGTGCCAGCAGCCAGTCCGGACTAGGGCCCCAAGAGACCCAGTACTTC. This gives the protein CASSQSGLGPQETQYF.

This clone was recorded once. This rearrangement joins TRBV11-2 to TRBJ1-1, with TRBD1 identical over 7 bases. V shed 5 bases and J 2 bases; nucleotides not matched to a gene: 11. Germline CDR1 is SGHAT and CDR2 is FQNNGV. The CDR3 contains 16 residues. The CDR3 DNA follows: TGTGCCAGCAGCCCCCGACAGGGTGGATTCAACACTGAAGCTTTCTTT. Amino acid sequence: CASSPRQGGFNTEAFF.

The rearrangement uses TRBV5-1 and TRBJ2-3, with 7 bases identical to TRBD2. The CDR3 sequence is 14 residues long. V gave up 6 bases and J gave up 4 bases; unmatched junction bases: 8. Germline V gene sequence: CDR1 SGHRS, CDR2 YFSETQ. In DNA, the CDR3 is TGCGCCAGCAAGCCGACGGGGGGTGCAGATACGCAGTATTTT. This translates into CASKPTGGADTQYF.

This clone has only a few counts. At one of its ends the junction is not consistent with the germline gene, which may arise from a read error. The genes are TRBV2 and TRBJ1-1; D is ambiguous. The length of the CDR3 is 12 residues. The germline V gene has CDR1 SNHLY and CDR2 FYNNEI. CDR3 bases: TGTGCCAGCAGCGAAGATTGGCTTGAAGCTTTCTTT. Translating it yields CASSEDWLEAFF.

This chain's CDR3 is CASSFYGPRLGDTQYF. CDR3 nucleotide sequence: TGTGCCAGCAGTTTTTACGGGCCTCGACTGGGAGATACGCAGTATTTT. The chain joins TRBV27 to TRBJ2-3, with unresolved D. This CDR3 is built from 16 residues. The V and J ends lost 3 bases and 5 bases respectively, with 18 bases between them. Germline CDR1 MNHEY, CDR2 SMNVEV (reference sequence).

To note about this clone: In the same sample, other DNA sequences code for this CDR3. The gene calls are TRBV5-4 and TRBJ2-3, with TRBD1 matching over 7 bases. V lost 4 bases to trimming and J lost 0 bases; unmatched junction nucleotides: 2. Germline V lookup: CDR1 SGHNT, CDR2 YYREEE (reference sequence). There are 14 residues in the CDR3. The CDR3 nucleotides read TGTGCCAGCAGCAGGGACAGCAGCACAGATACGCAGTATTTT. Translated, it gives CASSRDSSTDTQYF.

The CDR3 here is CSVGTRGDTEAFF. CDR3 DNA sequence: TGCAGCGTTGGAACGCGGGGGGACACTGAAGCTTTCTTT. This sequence joins TRBV29-1 and TRBJ1-1; D may be TRBD1 (5 bases). Germline lookup yields CDR1 SQVTM and CDR2 ANQGSEA. Trimming cost V 4 bases and J 3 bases, with 12 bases left between them. The CDR3 sequence is 13 residues long.

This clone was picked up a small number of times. The DNA of the CDR3 is TGCGCCAGCAGCTCTACTAGCGGGAGGTTATCGTTCTTC. This sequence encodes CASSSTSGRLSFF. The chain carries TRBV5-1 and TRBJ2-1; 12 positions match TRBD2. Looked up from germline, CDR1 is SGHRS and CDR2 is YFSETQ. The ends lost 3 bases at V and 15 bases at J; junction bases unmatched: 7. The CDR3 sequence is 13 residues long. Full variable domain (rest looked up from reference TRBV5-1 and TRBJ2-1): KAGVTQTPRYLIKTRGQQVTLSCSPISGHRSVSWYQQTPGQGLQFLFEYFSETQRNKGNFPGRFSGRQFSNSRSEMNVSTLELGDSALYLCASSSTSGRLSFFGPGTRLTVL.

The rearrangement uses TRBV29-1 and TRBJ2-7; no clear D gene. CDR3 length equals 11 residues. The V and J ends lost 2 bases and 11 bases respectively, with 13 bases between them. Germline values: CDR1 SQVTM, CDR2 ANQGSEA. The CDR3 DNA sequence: TGCAGCGTTGAACGGACGGGTGTGAAGTACTTC. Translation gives CSVERTGVKYF.

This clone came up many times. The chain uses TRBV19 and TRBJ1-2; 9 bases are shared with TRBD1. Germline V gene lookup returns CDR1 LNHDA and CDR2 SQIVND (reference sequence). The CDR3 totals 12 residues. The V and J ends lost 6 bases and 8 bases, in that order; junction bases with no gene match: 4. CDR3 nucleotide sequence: TGTGCCAGTAGGGACAGGGGTTGGGGCTACACCTTC. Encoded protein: CASRDRGWGYTF.